This is a list of T cell receptor beta chains from one sample in a study of blood T cell repertoires in COVID-19. Assay used: immunoSEQ multiplex PCR; TCRdb lists only in-frame clones, some missing. The sample has 65,000 or so clones; nearly 80% are singletons. The sequenced sample consisted of peripheral blood. These receptors came from a human donor in a cohort sampled during active COVID-19. CDR3s include the opening cysteine and the closing phenylalanine or tryptophan. A D gene is named only where the DNA matches it firmly. The size field is filled for only some rows; it gives once, few, many or a size class.

v_call	d_call	clone_size	j_call	cdr3_nt	cdr3_aa
TRBV30	-	-	TRBJ1-3	TGTGCCTGGAGTGTGGTAGCCGGAAACACCATATATTTT	CAWSVVAGNTIYF
TRBV5-1	-	-	TRBJ2-3	TGCGCCAGCAGCTTGCAGGGGAGCACAGATACGCAGTATTTT	CASSLQGSTDTQYF
TRBV28	-	-	TRBJ2-7	TGTGCCAGCAGCTCCCTCTACGAGCAGTACTTC	CASSSLYEQYF
TRBV7-9	-	-	TRBJ2-5	TGTGCCAGCAGCTTGGTCGAGGAGACCCAGTACTTC	CASSLVEETQYF
TRBV5-1	-	-	TRBJ2-7	TGCGCCAGCAGCCAAGGGAGCTCCTACGAGCAGTACTTC	CASSQGSSYEQYF
TRBV2	-	medium-sized	TRBJ2-7	TGTGCCAGCAGTGAATTCGGGCCGACAGGATTTACGTCCTACGAGCAGTACTTC	CASSEFGPTGFTSYEQYF
TRBV4-1	TRBD1	many	TRBJ1-2	TGCGCCAGCAGCCAAGAATCGACAGGGGGAAGTCCCTATGGCTACACCTTC	CASSQESTGGSPYGYTF
TRBV7-9	-	-	TRBJ1-6	TGTGCCAGCAGCTCTGAGATGTCACCCCTCCACTTT	CASSSEMSPLHF
TRBV14	-	once	TRBJ1-1	TGTGCCAGCAGCCAAGATGTCGGGGGACAAGCTTTCTTT	CASSQDVGGQAFF
TRBV18	-	-	TRBJ1-1	TGTGCCAGCTCACCTAGACAGACCCAGAACACTGAAGCTTTCTTT	CASSPRQTQNTEAFF
TRBV4-1	-	many	TRBJ2-2	TGCGCCAGCAGCCAAGGAGAGAGGGACGGGGAGCTGTTTTTT	CASSQGERDGELFF
TRBV19	-	many	TRBJ1-2	TGTGCCATCCAGACAGCCTATGGCTACACCTTC	CAIQTAYGYTF
TRBV7-8	-	-	TRBJ1-2	TGTGCCAGCAGCTTAGGGGCCTACGGGGACTATGGCTACACCTTC	CASSLGAYGDYGYTF
TRBV3-1/TRBV3-2	-	-	TRBJ2-7	TGTGCCAGCAGCCAAGCAGACAGCCTGTTGTACTTC	CASSQADSLLYF
TRBV7-7	-	-	TRBJ2-7	TGTGCCAGCAGTGTTTGGGGCCACGAGCAGTACTTC	CASSVWGHEQYF
TRBV4-2	-	-	TRBJ1-2	TGTGCCAGCAGCCAAGTGCGGACTTCAACAGGGTTTGGGGGCTACACCTTC	CASSQVRTSTGFGGYTF
TRBV5-4	-	-	TRBJ2-1	TGTGCCAGCAGCCTGGACTATGGTGAGCAGTTCTTC	CASSLDYGEQFF
TRBV5-3	-	-	TRBJ2-7	TGTGCCAGAAGGTCGGACAGCTACGAGCAGTACTTC	CARRSDSYEQYF
TRBV5-5	-	-	TRBJ1-5	TGTGCCAGCAGTTCCGCAGGGGTTCAGCCCCAGCATTTT	CASSSAGVQPQHF
TRBV5-1	TRBD2	-	TRBJ2-1	TGCGCCAGCAGCCCTCCCCTTAGCGGGAGTTCGAATGAGCAGTTCTTC	CASSPPLSGSSNEQFF
TRBV7-7	-	-	TRBJ2-2	TGTGCTAGCAGCCCAGCCTTAGGTATAGCGTCCGGGGAGCTGTTTTTT	CASSPALGIASGELFF
TRBV3-1/TRBV3-2	TRBD2	-	TRBJ2-7	TGTGCCAGCAGCCCCGGATCTTGGCGGGGGGCCTACGAGCAGTACTTC	CASSPGSWRGAYEQYF
TRBV27	TRBD2	-	TRBJ2-1	TGTGCCAGCAGTAAAAAGGGACTAGCGGGAGGTGAGCAGTTCTTC	CASSKKGLAGGEQFF
TRBV28	TRBD1	few	TRBJ1-4	TGTGCCAGCAGGCCGACAGGGGGCCGTGAAAAACTGTTTTTT	CASRPTGGREKLFF
TRBV2	TRBD2	-	TRBJ2-7	TGTGCCAGCAGTCCTGGGACTAGCGGGAGGATCAACGAGCAGTACTTC	CASSPGTSGRINEQYF
TRBV6-4	TRBD1	-	TRBJ2-5	TGTGCCAGCAGTGACTTGGGACAGGGCCCAGAGACCCAGTACTTC	CASSDLGQGPETQYF
TRBV30	-	-	TRBJ1-5	TGTGCCTGGAGTGTACCAGGGGTGGATCAGCCCCAGCATTTT	CAWSVPGVDQPQHF
TRBV2	-	-	TRBJ1-1	TGTGCCAGCAAGGGGGTAGGGACTGAAGCTTTCTTT	CASKGVGTEAFF
TRBV6-6	TRBD1	-	TRBJ1-1	TGTGCCAGCAGTCCTCGAGACAGGGGCTTCGTTGAAGCTTTCTTT	CASSPRDRGFVEAFF
TRBV5-5	-	few	TRBJ2-6	TGTGCCAGCAGCTTGGACAGCTCTGGGGCCAACGTCCTGACTTTC	CASSLDSSGANVLTF
TRBV6-5	TRBD1	once	TRBJ1-5	TGTGCCAGCAGTTCACAGGGGAATCAGCCCCAGCATTTT	CASSSQGNQPQHF
TRBV4-1	TRBD1	once	TRBJ1-2	TGCGCCAGCAGCCCACAGGGGGCCGTTTACTATGGCTACACCTTC	CASSPQGAVYYGYTF
TRBV5-5	-	-	TRBJ2-2	TGTGCCAGCATGGTACTAGCAGGGAACACCGGGGAGCTGTTTTTT	CASMVLAGNTGELFF
TRBV5-1	-	-	TRBJ1-2	TGCGCCAGCAGCTTGCTGGGCTTCGGCTACACCTTC	CASSLLGFGYTF
TRBV13	TRBD1	-	TRBJ1-2	TGTGCCAGCAGCTTAGAGGGCGACAGGGGTCGGCGGAACTATGGCTACACCTTC	CASSLEGDRGRRNYGYTF
TRBV6-2/TRBV6-3	-	-	TRBJ2-2	TGTGCCAGCAGCAAGGCCAGCGGCAACACCGGGGAGCTGTTTTTT	CASSKASGNTGELFF
TRBV7-9	-	-	TRBJ2-7	TGTGCCAGCAGCTTAGCGACCAGGGGCAGCGAGCAGTACTTC	CASSLATRGSEQYF
TRBV5-4	TRBD1	-	TRBJ2-1	TGTGCCAGCAGGAAACAGGGGGGCACCTACAATGAGCAGTTCTTC	CASRKQGGTYNEQFF
TRBV2	TRBD1	-	TRBJ2-1	TGTGCCAGCACCTTGGACAGGGGGGGGAATGAGCAGTTCTTC	CASTLDRGGNEQFF